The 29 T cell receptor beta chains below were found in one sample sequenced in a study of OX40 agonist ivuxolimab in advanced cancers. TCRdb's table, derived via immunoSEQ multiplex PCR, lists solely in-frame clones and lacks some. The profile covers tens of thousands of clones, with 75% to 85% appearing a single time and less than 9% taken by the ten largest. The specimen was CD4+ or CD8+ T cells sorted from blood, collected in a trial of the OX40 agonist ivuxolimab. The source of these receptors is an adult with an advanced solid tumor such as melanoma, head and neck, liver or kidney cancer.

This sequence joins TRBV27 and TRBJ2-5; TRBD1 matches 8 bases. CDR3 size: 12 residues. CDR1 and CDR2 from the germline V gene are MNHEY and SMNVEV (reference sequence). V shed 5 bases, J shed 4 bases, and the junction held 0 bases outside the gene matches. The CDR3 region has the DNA TGTGCCAGCAGTCAGGGGGCAGAGACCCAGTACTTC. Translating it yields CASSQGAETQYF.

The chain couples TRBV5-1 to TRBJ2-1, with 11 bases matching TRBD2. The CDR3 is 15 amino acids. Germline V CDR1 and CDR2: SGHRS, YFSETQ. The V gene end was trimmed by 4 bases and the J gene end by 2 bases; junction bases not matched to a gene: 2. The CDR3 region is CASSPLAGAYNEQFF. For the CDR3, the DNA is TGCGCCAGCAGCCCACTAGCGGGGGCCTACAATGAGCAGTTCTTC.

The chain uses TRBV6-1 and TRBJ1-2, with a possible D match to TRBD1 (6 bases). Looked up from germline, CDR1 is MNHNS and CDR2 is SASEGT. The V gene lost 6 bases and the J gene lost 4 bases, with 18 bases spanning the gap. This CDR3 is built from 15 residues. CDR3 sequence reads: CASRGAGVLLYGYTF. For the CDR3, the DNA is TGTGCCAGCAGGGGGGCGGGGGTGCTCCTCTATGGCTACACCTTC.

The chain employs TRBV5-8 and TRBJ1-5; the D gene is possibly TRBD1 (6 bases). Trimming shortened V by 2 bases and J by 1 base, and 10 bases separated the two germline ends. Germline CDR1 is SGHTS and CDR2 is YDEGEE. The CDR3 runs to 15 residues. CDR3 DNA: TGTGCCAGCAGCTTACGAGGGGGAAGCAATCAGCCCCAGCATTTT. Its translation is CASSLRGGSNQPQHF.

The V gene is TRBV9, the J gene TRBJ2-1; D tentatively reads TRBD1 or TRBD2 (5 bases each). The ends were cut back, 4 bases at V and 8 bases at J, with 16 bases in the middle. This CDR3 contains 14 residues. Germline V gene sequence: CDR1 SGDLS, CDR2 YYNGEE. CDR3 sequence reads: CASSSFGAVDEQFF. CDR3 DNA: TGTGCCAGCAGCTCATTCGGGGCAGTCGATGAGCAGTTCTTC.

CDR3 in DNA: TGTGCCAGCAGCTTAGGGAATGCTAACTATGGCTACACCTTC. Translating it yields CASSLGNANYGYTF. The gene calls are TRBV7-2 and TRBJ1-2, with D hard to call. Per germline, CDR1 SGHTA and CDR2 FQGNSA. The germline V and J ends were trimmed by 1 base and 0 bases, with 6 bases remaining between them. This CDR3 is 14 amino acids long.

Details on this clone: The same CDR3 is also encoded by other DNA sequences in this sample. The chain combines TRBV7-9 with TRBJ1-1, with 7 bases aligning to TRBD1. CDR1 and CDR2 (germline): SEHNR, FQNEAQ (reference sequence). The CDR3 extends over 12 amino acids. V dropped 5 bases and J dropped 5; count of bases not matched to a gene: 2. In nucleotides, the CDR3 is TGTGCCAGCAGCCCGACAGGGACTGAAGCTTTCTTT. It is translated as CASSPTGTEAFF.

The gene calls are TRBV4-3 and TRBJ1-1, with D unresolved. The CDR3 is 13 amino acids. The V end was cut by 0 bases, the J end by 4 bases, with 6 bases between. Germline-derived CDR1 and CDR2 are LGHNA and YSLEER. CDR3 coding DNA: TGCGCCAGCAGCCAAGATGAGGGCACTGAAGCTTTCTTT. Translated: CASSQDEGTEAFF.

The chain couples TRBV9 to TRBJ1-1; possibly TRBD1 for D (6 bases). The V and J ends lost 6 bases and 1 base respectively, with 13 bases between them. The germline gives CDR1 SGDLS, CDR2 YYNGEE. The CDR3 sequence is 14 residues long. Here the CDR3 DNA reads TGTGCCAGCACCCTCGGACAGAAGAACACTGAAGCTTTCTTT. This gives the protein CASTLGQKNTEAFF.

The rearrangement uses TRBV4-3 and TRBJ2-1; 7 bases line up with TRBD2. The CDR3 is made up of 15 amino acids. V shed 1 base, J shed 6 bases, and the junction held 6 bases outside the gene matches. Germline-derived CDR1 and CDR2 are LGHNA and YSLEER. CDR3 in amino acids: CASSQAGTIVNEQFF. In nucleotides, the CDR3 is TGCGCCAGCAGCCAAGCGGGGACTATTGTCAATGAGCAGTTCTTC.

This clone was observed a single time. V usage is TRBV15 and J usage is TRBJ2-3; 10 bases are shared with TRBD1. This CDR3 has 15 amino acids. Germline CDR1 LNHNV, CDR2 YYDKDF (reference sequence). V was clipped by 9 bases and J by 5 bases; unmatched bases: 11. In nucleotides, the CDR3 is TGTGCCACTAGATCCGGGACAGGGGATCAAGATACGCAGTATTTT. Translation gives CATRSGTGDQDTQYF. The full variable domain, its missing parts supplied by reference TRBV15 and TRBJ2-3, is DAMVIQNPRYQVTQFGKPVTLSCSQTLNHNVMYWYQQKSSQAPKLLFHYYDKDFNNEADTPDNFQSRRPNTSFCFLDIRSPGLGDTAMYLCATRSGTGDQDTQYFGPGTRLTVL.

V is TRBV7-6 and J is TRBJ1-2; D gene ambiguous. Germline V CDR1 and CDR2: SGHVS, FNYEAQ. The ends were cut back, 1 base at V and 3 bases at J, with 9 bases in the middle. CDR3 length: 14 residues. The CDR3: CASSLDSQDYGYTF. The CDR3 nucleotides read TGTGCCAGCAGCTTAGACTCCCAGGACTATGGCTACACCTTC.

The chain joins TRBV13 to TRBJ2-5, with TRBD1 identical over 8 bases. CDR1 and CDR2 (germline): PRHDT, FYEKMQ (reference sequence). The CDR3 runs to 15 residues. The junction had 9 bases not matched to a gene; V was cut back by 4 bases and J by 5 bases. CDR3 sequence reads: CASSSGTGILETQYF. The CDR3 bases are TGTGCCAGCAGCTCGGGGACAGGTATATTGGAGACCCAGTACTTC.

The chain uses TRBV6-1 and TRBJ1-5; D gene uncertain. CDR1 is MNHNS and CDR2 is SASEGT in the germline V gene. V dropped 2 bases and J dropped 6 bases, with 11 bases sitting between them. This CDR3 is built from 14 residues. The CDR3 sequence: CASSEWRSTQPQHF. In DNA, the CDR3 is TGTGCCAGCAGTGAATGGCGGAGTACTCAGCCCCAGCATTTT.

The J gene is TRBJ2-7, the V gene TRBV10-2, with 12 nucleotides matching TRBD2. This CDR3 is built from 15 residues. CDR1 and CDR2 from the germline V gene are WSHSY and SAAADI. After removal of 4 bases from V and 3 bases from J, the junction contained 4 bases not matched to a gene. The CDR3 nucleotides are TGCGCCAGCAGTGTACTAGCGGGGGGAAGCTACGAGCAGTACTTC. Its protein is CASSVLAGGSYEQYF.

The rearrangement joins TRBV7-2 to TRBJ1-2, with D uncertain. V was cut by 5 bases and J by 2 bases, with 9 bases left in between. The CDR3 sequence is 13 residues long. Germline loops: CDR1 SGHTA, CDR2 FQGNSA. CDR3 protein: CASSGPANYGYTF. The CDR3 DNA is TGTGCCAGCAGCGGTCCCGCCAACTATGGCTACACCTTC. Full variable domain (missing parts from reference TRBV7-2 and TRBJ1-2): GAGVSQSPSNKVTEKGKDVELRCDPISGHTALYWYRQSLGQGLEFLIYFQGNSAPDKSGLPSDRFSAERTGGSVSTLTIQRTQQEDSAVYLCASSGPANYGYTFGSGTRLTVV.

The chain's CDR3 is CASSWGQGDKNIQYF. The CDR3 nucleotides are TGTGCCAGCAGCTGGGGACAGGGGGACAAAAACATTCAGTACTTC. V is TRBV11-2 and J is TRBJ2-4, with 11 bases lining up with TRBD1. With 4 bases clipped from V and 3 bases from J, the junction kept 2 bases outside the gene matches. Germline V gives CDR1 SGHAT, CDR2 FQNNGV. The CDR3 totals 15 residues.

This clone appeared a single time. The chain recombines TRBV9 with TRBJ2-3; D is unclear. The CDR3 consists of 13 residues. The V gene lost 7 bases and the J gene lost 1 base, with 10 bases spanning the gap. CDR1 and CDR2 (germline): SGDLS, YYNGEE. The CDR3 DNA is TGTGCCAGCCCGCCCGCTGGCACAGATACGCAGTATTTT. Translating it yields CASPPAGTDTQYF.

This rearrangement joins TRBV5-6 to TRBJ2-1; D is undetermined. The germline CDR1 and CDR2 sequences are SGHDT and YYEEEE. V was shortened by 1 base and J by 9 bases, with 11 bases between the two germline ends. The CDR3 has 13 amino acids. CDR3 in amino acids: CASSLSRYSEQFF. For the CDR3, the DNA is TGTGCCAGCAGCTTGAGCCGGTACTCTGAGCAGTTCTTC.

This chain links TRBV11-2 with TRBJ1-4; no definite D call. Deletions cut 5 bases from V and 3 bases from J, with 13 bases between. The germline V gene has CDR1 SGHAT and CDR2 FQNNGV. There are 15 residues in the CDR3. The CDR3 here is CASSPLEDPNEKLFF. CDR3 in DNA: TGTGCCAGCAGCCCCTTAGAGGATCCTAATGAAAAACTGTTTTTT.

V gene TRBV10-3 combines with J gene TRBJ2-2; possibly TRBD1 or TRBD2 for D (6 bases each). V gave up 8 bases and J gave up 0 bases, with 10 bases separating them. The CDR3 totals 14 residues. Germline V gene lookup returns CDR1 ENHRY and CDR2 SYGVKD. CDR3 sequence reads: CAIGGTPNTGELFF. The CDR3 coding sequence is TGTGCCATCGGAGGGACACCGAACACCGGGGAGCTGTTTTTT.

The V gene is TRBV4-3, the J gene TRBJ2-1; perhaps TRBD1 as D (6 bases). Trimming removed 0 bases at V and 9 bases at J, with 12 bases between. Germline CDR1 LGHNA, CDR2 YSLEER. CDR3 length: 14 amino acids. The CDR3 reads CASSQETGSGEQFF. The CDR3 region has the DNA TGCGCCAGCAGCCAAGAGACAGGTTCGGGTGAGCAGTTCTTC.

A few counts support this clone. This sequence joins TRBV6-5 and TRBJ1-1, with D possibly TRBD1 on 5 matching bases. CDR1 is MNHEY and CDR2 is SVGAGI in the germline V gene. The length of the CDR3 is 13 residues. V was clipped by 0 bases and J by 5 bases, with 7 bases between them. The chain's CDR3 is CASSYSGVTEAFF. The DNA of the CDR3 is TGTGCCAGCAGTTACTCGGGGGTAACTGAAGCTTTCTTT.

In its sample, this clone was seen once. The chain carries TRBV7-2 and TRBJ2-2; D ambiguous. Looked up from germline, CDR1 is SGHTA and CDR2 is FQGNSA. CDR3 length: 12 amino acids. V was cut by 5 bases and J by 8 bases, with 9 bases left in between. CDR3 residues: CASSPGKGELFF. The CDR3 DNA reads TGTGCCAGCAGCCCCGGAAAAGGGGAGCTGTTTTTT.

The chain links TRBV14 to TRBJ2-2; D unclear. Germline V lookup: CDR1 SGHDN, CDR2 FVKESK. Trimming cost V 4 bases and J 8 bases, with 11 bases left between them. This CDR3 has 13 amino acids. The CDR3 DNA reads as TGTGCCAGCAGCCCGACGGTTTGGGGGGAGCTGTTTTTT. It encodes CASSPTVWGELFF. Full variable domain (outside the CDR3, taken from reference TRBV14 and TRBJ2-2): EAGVTQFPSHSVIEKGQTVTLRCDPISGHDNLYWYRRVMGKEIKFLLHFVKESKQDESGMPNNRFLAERTGGTYSTLKVQPAELEDSGVYFCASSPTVWGELFFGEGSRLTVL.

This CDR3 reads CASSPPTGHYEQYF. The DNA for the CDR3 is TGTGCCAGTAGTCCGCCGACAGGTCACTACGAGCAGTACTTC. The chain uses TRBV19 and TRBJ2-7; D is perhaps TRBD1 (6 bases). The CDR3 contains 14 residues. Between the trimmed V and J ends, which lost 5 bases and 3 bases, there was a span of 14 bases. CDR1 and CDR2 from the germline V gene are LNHDA and SQIVND (reference sequence).

The CDR3, as DNA: TGTGCCAGCCGGGTCAACCTTAACACCGGGGAGCTGTTTTTT. Translating gives CASRVNLNTGELFF. The chain uses TRBV5-6 and TRBJ2-2; no clear D. CDR3 size: 14 residues. The V gene's germline CDR1 is SGHDT and CDR2 YYEEEE. Trimming stripped 7 bases from V and 2 bases from J, with 12 bases between.

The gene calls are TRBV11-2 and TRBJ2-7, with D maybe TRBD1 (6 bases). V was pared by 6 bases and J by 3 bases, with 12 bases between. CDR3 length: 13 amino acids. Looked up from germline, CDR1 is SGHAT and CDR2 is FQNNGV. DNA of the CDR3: TGTGCCAGCAGGACTTGGACAGACTACGAGCAGTACTTC. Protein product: CASRTWTDYEQYF.

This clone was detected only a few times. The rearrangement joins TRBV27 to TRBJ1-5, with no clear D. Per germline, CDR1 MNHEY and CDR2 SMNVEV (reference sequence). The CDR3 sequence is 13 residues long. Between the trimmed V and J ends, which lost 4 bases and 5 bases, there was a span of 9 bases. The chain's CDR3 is CASSSSGYQPQHF. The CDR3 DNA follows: TGTGCCAGCAGTTCGTCAGGCTATCAGCCCCAGCATTTT.